These T cell receptor beta chains were read from a single sample in a study of T cell responses to AZD1222 COVID-19 vaccine. The assay was immunoSEQ multiplex PCR, and TCRdb's table has in-frame clones only and misses some. The table includes roughly 100,000 clones, around 90% detected once. The sample consisted of peripheral blood, taken on day 0 of AZD1222 vaccination. These receptors came from an adult in good health. The CDR3 runs from the conserved cysteine through the conserved F or W. A D gene is named only where the DNA matches it firmly. Some rows have no size entry. The others give once, few or many, or a class for an expanded clone.

clone size: once; D gene: .; V gene: TRBV3-1/TRBV3-2; J gene: TRBJ1-3; CDR3 protein: CASSSRGSGNTIYF; CDR3 DNA: TGTGCCAGCAGCTCCCGGGGCTCTGGAAACACCATATATTTT
clone size: .; D gene: .; V gene: TRBV28; J gene: TRBJ1-1; CDR3 protein: CASSLSQGMTEAFF; CDR3 DNA: TGTGCCAGCAGTTTATCTCAGGGGATGACTGAAGCTTTCTTT
clone size: .; D gene: .; V gene: TRBV6-5; J gene: TRBJ2-7; CDR3 protein: CASSYSRLGRSYEQYF; CDR3 DNA: TGTGCCAGCAGTTACTCGAGACTGGGCAGGTCCTACGAGCAGTACTTC
clone size: .; D gene: TRBD2; V gene: TRBV6-2/TRBV6-3; J gene: TRBJ2-2; CDR3 protein: CASSSGGFRGELFF; CDR3 DNA: TGTGCCAGCAGTTCCGGGGGGTTTAGAGGGGAGCTGTTTTTT
clone size: .; D gene: TRBD1; V gene: TRBV3-1/TRBV3-2; J gene: TRBJ1-5; CDR3 protein: CASSQNRGPGQPQHF; CDR3 DNA: TGTGCCAGCAGCCAAAACAGGGGGCCAGGACAGCCCCAGCATTTT
clone size: .; D gene: .; V gene: TRBV5-1; J gene: TRBJ2-5; CDR3 protein: CASSLGDSGPETQYF; CDR3 DNA: TGCGCCAGCAGCTTGGGGGACTCCGGCCCAGAGACCCAGTACTTC
clone size: .; D gene: TRBD1; V gene: TRBV9; J gene: TRBJ1-6; CDR3 protein: CASSPSPQGNSPLHF; CDR3 DNA: TGTGCCAGCAGCCCTTCCCCACAGGGGAATTCACCCCTCCACTTT
clone size: once; D gene: .; V gene: TRBV28; J gene: TRBJ2-7; CDR3 protein: CASSDSGTPYEQYF; CDR3 DNA: TGTGCCAGCAGTGACTCCGGGACACCCTACGAGCAGTACTTC
clone size: .; D gene: TRBD1; V gene: TRBV5-4; J gene: TRBJ1-1; CDR3 protein: CASSLETGGAFF; CDR3 DNA: TGTGCCAGCAGCTTGGAAACAGGGGGGGCTTTCTTT
clone size: .; D gene: .; V gene: TRBV7-8; J gene: TRBJ2-1; CDR3 protein: CASSLARSATPRNEQFF; CDR3 DNA: TGTGCCAGCAGCTTAGCGAGGTCGGCCACCCCCCGCAATGAGCAGTTCTTC
clone size: .; D gene: .; V gene: TRBV27; J gene: TRBJ2-1; CDR3 protein: CASSLSGVTWYNEQFF; CDR3 DNA: TGTGCCAGCAGTTTATCCGGGGTAACGTGGTACAATGAGCAGTTCTTC
clone size: .; D gene: .; V gene: TRBV3-1/TRBV3-2; J gene: TRBJ2-7; CDR3 protein: CASSQEGAGSSYEQYF; CDR3 DNA: TGTGCCAGCAGCCAAGAGGGGGCAGGTAGCTCCTACGAGCAGTACTTC
clone size: .; D gene: .; V gene: TRBV5-1; J gene: TRBJ2-2; CDR3 protein: CASSLVSGPTTGELFF; CDR3 DNA: TGCGCCAGCAGCTTGGTGAGCGGGCCGACGACCGGGGAGCTGTTTTTT
clone size: .; D gene: TRBD1; V gene: TRBV4-2; J gene: TRBJ2-7; CDR3 protein: CASSQTGTGFDEQYF; CDR3 DNA: TGTGCCAGCAGCCAAACCGGGACAGGGTTCGACGAGCAGTACTTC
clone size: .; D gene: .; V gene: TRBV7-9; J gene: TRBJ1-5; CDR3 protein: CASSGGSNQPQHF; CDR3 DNA: TGTGCCAGCAGCGGGGGTAGCAATCAGCCCCAGCATTTT
clone size: .; D gene: .; V gene: TRBV28; J gene: TRBJ2-1; CDR3 protein: CASSPPRNEQFF; CDR3 DNA: TGTGCCAGCAGCCCCCCACGCAATGAGCAGTTCTTC
clone size: .; D gene: .; V gene: TRBV30; J gene: TRBJ2-1; CDR3 protein: CAWSESSPYNEQFF; CDR3 DNA: TGTGCCTGGAGTGAGAGTAGCCCCTACAATGAGCAGTTCTTC
clone size: .; D gene: .; V gene: TRBV27; J gene: TRBJ2-6; CDR3 protein: CASSDEGAGANVLTF; CDR3 DNA: TGTGCCAGCAGTGATGAGGGGGCTGGGGCCAACGTCCTGACTTTC
clone size: .; D gene: .; V gene: TRBV2; J gene: TRBJ2-7; CDR3 protein: CASSDHRVGYEQYF; CDR3 DNA: TGTGCCAGCAGTGATCACAGGGTGGGGTACGAGCAGTACTTC
clone size: .; D gene: TRBD1; V gene: TRBV19; J gene: TRBJ1-1; CDR3 protein: CASTRTGGVTEAFF; CDR3 DNA: TGTGCCAGTACTAGGACAGGGGGAGTCACTGAAGCTTTCTTT
clone size: few; D gene: TRBD2; V gene: TRBV9; J gene: TRBJ2-1; CDR3 protein: CASSVGGLAGGEQFF; CDR3 DNA: TGTGCCAGCAGCGTAGGGGGACTAGCGGGTGGTGAGCAGTTCTTC
clone size: .; D gene: .; V gene: TRBV5-6; J gene: TRBJ2-3; CDR3 protein: CASSLYRRIDTQYF; CDR3 DNA: TGTGCCAGCAGCTTGTACAGAAGGATAGATACGCAGTATTTT